This TCR beta chain was identified in a study of CD8 T cells in Susac syndrome. With random hexamers, about 0.45 to 1 ug RNA was reverse transcribed. The method of amplification for TCR beta CDR3 was immunoSEQ multiplex PCR, covering 54 Vbeta and 13 Jbeta. Using its own MiXCR run on the immunoSEQ multiplex PCR reads, TCRdb lists one record per CDR3 protein. Of about 130,000 distinct CDR3 sequences in the sample, approximately 90% are singletons; the top ten hold around 0.22%. The authors sequenced TCR beta from blood CD8+ and CD4+ T cells. The TEMRA cells underwent FACS enrichment, while the CD8+ and CD4+ T cells underwent negative isolation. The CDR3 consists of 14 residues. From germline, CDR1 is PRHDT and CDR2 FYEKMQ (reference sequence). V dropped 5 bases and J dropped 3; count of bases not matched to a gene: 7.

The chain couples TRBV13 to TRBJ2-7, with 7 bases that match TRBD1. Source material: CD8+ T cells from PBMCs. The clonotype was recovered from a human donor with multiple sclerosis. The CDR3 coding sequence is TGTGCCAGCAGCCAAACAGGGGACCTCTACGAGCAGTACTTC. Translation: CASSQTGDLYEQYF.